Below, 30 T cell receptor beta chains from the same sample are listed, as sequenced in a study of blood T cell repertoires in COVID-19. Here immunoSEQ multiplex PCR was the method, and the copy in TCRdb shows in-frame clones only, minus some. The sample shows roughly 120,000 clones, approximately 80% of them seen only once. The sample consisted of peripheral blood. The receptors here all came from a woman aged 65 to 85 with acute or convalescent COVID-19.

The V and J genes are TRBV6-4 and TRBJ2-3, with D possibly matching TRBD2 (5 bases). Germline CDR1 reads MRHNA; CDR2 reads SNTAGT. Trimming cost V 4 bases and J 3 bases, with 14 bases left between them. The CDR3 has 15 amino acids. The DNA of the CDR3 is TGTGCCAGCAGTGCCGATTTCGGGGTAACAGATACGCAGTATTTT. Translating gives CASSADFGVTDTQYF.

This clone appeared a few times. The rearrangement uses TRBV7-2 and TRBJ1-2, with TRBD1 matching over 8 bases. This CDR3 contains 16 residues. The V and J ends lost 2 bases and 4 bases, in that order; junction bases with no gene match: 9. Germline V gives CDR1 SGHTA, CDR2 FQGNSA. The CDR3 DNA is TGTGCCAGCAGCTTACGTATAGGACAGGGAGTCTATGGCTACACCTTC. This translates into CASSLRIGQGVYGYTF. The variable domain in full, with the rest retrieved from reference TRBV7-2 and TRBJ1-2, is GAGVSQSPSNKVTEKGKDVELRCDPISGHTALYWYRQSLGQGLEFLIYFQGNSAPDKSGLPSDRFSAERTGGSVSTLTIQRTQQEDSAVYLCASSLRIGQGVYGYTFGSGTRLTVV.

This sequence joins TRBV5-1 and TRBJ2-5, with D tentatively TRBD2 (5 bases). In germline, CDR1 is SGHRS, CDR2 YFSETQ. The CDR3 totals 14 residues. Trimming removed 0 bases at V and 1 base at J, with 7 bases between. The CDR3 is CASSLAGGQETQYF. The CDR3 coding sequence is TGCGCCAGCAGCTTGGCCGGAGGCCAAGAGACCCAGTACTTC.

The chain employs TRBV7-6 and TRBJ1-3; D might be TRBD1 (5 bases). CDR3 length: 18 residues. Germline loops: CDR1 SGHVS, CDR2 FNYEAQ. Between the trimmed V and J ends, which lost 1 base and 0 bases, there was a span of 16 bases. The CDR3 bases are TGTGCCAGCAGCTTAGACCGACAGCCCACGAGCTCTGGAAACACCATATATTTT. This sequence encodes CASSLDRQPTSSGNTIYF. The full variable domain, its missing parts supplied by reference TRBV7-6 and TRBJ1-3, is GAGVSQSPRYKVTKRGQDVALRCDPISGHVSLYWYRQALGQGPEFLTYFNYEAQQDKSGLPNDRFSAERPEGSISTLTIQRTEQRDSAMYRCASSLDRQPTSSGNTIYFGEGSWLTVV.

The chain couples TRBV2 to TRBJ1-5; 9 bases map to TRBD1. The germline V gene encodes CDR1 SNHLY and CDR2 FYNNEI. The CDR3 contains 13 residues. J was trimmed by 5 bases and V by 5 bases; bases with no gene match: 1. CDR3 sequence reads: CASSRDRDQPQHF. The DNA of the CDR3 is TGTGCCAGCAGTAGGGACAGGGATCAGCCCCAGCATTTT. Drawing the rest from reference TRBV2 and TRBJ1-5, the complete variable domain is EPEVTQTPSHQVTQMGQEVILRCVPISNHLYFYWYRQILGQKVEFLVSFYNNEISEKSEIFDDQFSVERPDGSNFTLKIRSTKLEDSAMYFCASSRDRDQPQHFGDGTRLSIL.

The V and J genes are TRBV24-1 and TRBJ2-7; 9 bases line up with TRBD1. J gave up 5 bases and V 3 bases, and 13 bases lay outside the gene matches. The CDR3 runs to 17 residues. Germline V gene lookup returns CDR1 KGHDR and CDR2 SFDVKD. CDR3 DNA: TGTGCCACCAGTGATCCGCCGGGACAGGGTATGATCCACGAGCAGTACTTC. Protein: CATSDPPGQGMIHEQYF.

The rearrangement joins TRBV7-3 to TRBJ2-3; 8 positions match TRBD2. Germline V gene data show CDR1 as SGHTA and CDR2 as FQGTGA. CDR3 size: 17 residues. The V and J ends lost 5 bases and 2 bases, in that order; junction bases with no gene match: 12. The CDR3 nucleotides are TGTGCCAGCAGCCCCCGGGCGTCCGGGGGGGCCACAGATACGCAGTATTTT. This sequence encodes CASSPRASGGATDTQYF.

The rearrangement joins TRBV5-1 to TRBJ2-5, with D tentatively TRBD2 (5 bases). Germline V gene lookup returns CDR1 SGHRS and CDR2 YFSETQ. V was cut by 1 base and J by 3 bases, with 10 bases left in between. This CDR3 is built from 14 residues. The CDR3 here is CASSLWGAEETQYF. The DNA for the CDR3 is TGCGCCAGCAGCTTGTGGGGAGCGGAAGAGACCCAGTACTTC.

The chain has TRBV6-5 and TRBJ2-7, with 7 bases that match TRBD1. The CDR3 covers 15 residues. Looked up from germline, CDR1 is MNHEY and CDR2 is SVGAGI. V trimming: 6 bases; J trimming: 4 bases; junction bases outside the gene matches: 12. The CDR3 is CASRRTEGAQYEQYF. CDR3 coding DNA: TGTGCCAGCAGGCGAACTGAGGGGGCCCAGTACGAGCAGTACTTC.

The rearrangement joins TRBV7-6 to TRBJ2-2; TRBD2 might be the D (6 bases). V was pared by 5 bases and J by 7 bases, with 14 bases between. CDR1 and CDR2 from the germline V gene are SGHVS and FNYEAQ. This CDR3 region has 14 residues. The CDR3 nucleotides are TGTGCCAGCAGCCGGGTCCACGGGGGCGGGGAGCTGTTTTTT. It translates to CASSRVHGGGELFF.

The chain is built from TRBV27 and TRBJ2-1, with D possibly TRBD1 on 5 matching bases. This CDR3 has 13 amino acids. CDR1 and CDR2 (germline): MNHEY, SMNVEV (reference sequence). V lost 2 bases and J lost 4, with 6 bases in between. This CDR3 is CASSLTGYNEQFF. The DNA for the CDR3 is TGTGCCAGCAGTTTAACAGGTTACAATGAGCAGTTCTTC.

The rearrangement uses TRBV5-8 and TRBJ1-2; 7 bases match TRBD1. This CDR3 region has 13 residues. V was pared by 5 bases and J by 4 bases, with 5 bases of the junction left unmatched. Germline assignment: CDR1 SGHTS and CDR2 YDEGEE. Written as DNA, the CDR3 is TGTGCCAGCAGTAACAGGGGCAGCTATGGCTACACCTTC. Translated: CASSNRGSYGYTF. The entire variable domain, with the rest obtained from reference TRBV5-8 and TRBJ1-2, is as follows: EAGVTQSPTHLIKTRGQQATLRCSPISGHTSVYWYQQALGLGLQFLLWYDEGEERNRGNFPPRFSGRQFPNYSSELNVNALELEDSALYLCASSNRGSYGYTFGSGTRLTVV.

The chain has TRBV6-5 and TRBJ2-7; 9 bases are shared with TRBD1. CDR1 and CDR2 (germline): MNHEY, SVGAGI. V was clipped by 0 bases and J by 6 bases; unmatched bases: 9. The CDR3 is 16 residues long. The CDR3 here is CASSYSTGGAVSEQYF. CDR3 in DNA: TGTGCCAGCAGTTACTCTACAGGGGGCGCGGTCAGCGAGCAGTACTTC.

The rearrangement links TRBV12-3 or TRBV12-4 to TRBJ2-2; D unresolved. V was pared by 3 bases and J by 3 bases, with 2 bases between. This CDR3 contains 12 residues. The CDR3 here is CASSFYTGELFF. The CDR3 DNA reads TGTGCCAGCAGTTTCTACACCGGGGAGCTGTTTTTT.

In this sample, this clone turned up a few times. The chain recombines TRBV5-1 with TRBJ1-1; D uncertain. Looked up from germline, CDR1 is SGHRS and CDR2 is YFSETQ. Between the trimmed V and J ends, which lost 0 bases and 3 bases, there was a span of 9 bases. This CDR3 contains 14 residues. The CDR3: CASSLGQAYTEAFF. The DNA of the CDR3 is TGCGCCAGCAGCTTGGGGCAGGCATACACTGAAGCTTTCTTT.

This clone was counted a few times. The chain recombines TRBV6-1 with TRBJ2-3, with TRBD1 matching 11 bases. The germline CDR1 and CDR2 sequences are MNHNS and SASEGT. This CDR3 spans 15 amino acids. Unmatched junction bases numbered 9, after V lost 2 bases and J lost 11 bases. The CDR3 spells CASSEQGQGAKQQYF. As DNA, the CDR3 is TGTGCCAGCAGTGAACAAGGACAGGGGGCAAAACAGCAGTATTTT.

The gene calls are TRBV7-6 and TRBJ2-5; TRBD2 aligns across 8 bases. CDR1 SGHVS and CDR2 FNYEAQ come from the germline V gene. The CDR3 runs to 15 residues. With V trimmed by 1 base and J by 2 bases, 3 bases remained unmatched. CDR3 sequence: CASSLGAGGQETQYF. The CDR3 DNA is TGTGCCAGCAGCTTAGGGGCGGGGGGTCAAGAGACCCAGTACTTC.

V usage is TRBV7-3 and J usage is TRBJ1-4, with 7 positions matching TRBD1. CDR3 length: 15 residues. Germline-derived CDR1 and CDR2 are SGHTA and FQGTGA. Losses at the gene ends were 5 bases for V and 3 bases for J; bases not matched to a gene: 6. The CDR3 sequence: CASSRTGQPNEKLFF. The CDR3 nucleotides read TGTGCCAGCAGCCGAACGGGACAGCCTAATGAAAAACTGTTTTTT.

The chain employs TRBV23-1 and TRBJ1-2; D is ambiguous. TRBV23-1 is an ORF for which the function is uncertain. V was trimmed by 7 bases and J by 10 bases, leaving 19 bases between them. The CDR3 length is 13 residues. CDR3 in DNA: TGCGCCAGCAACCCCATCTCCGGACTGACCTACACCTTC. Protein: CASNPISGLTYTF.

This chain links TRBV5-1 with TRBJ2-5; TRBD2 might be the D (7 bases). Trimming stripped 2 bases from V and 1 base from J, with 12 bases between. Per the germline V gene, CDR1 is SGHRS and CDR2 is YFSETQ. This CDR3 has 15 amino acids. CDR3 residues: CASSFGGGGQETQYF. CDR3 nucleotides: TGCGCCAGCAGCTTCGGGGGCGGGGGCCAAGAGACCCAGTACTTC.

The chain employs TRBV6-5 and TRBJ1-1; 7 nucleotides line up with TRBD1. CDR3 length: 13 residues. After removal of 5 bases from V and 4 bases from J, the junction contained 4 bases not matched to a gene. Germline CDR1 MNHEY, CDR2 SVGAGI. CDR3 sequence reads: CASSLDRATEAFF. The CDR3 nucleotides read TGTGCCAGCAGTCTTGACAGGGCCACTGAAGCTTTCTTT.

This clone was observed a handful of times. The chain recombines TRBV19 with TRBJ1-2, with D tentatively TRBD1 (6 bases). The germline V gene encodes CDR1 LNHDA and CDR2 SQIVND (reference sequence). This CDR3 is built from 15 residues. V was clipped by 10 bases and J by 2 bases, with 20 bases between them. The CDR3 sequence: CATSSDRRLNYGYTF. The CDR3 DNA reads as TGTGCCACCTCCTCGGACAGACGCCTCAACTATGGCTACACCTTC.

V and J are TRBV4-1 and TRBJ2-7; the match to TRBD1 covers 7 bases. Trimming at V came to 0 bases and at J to 3 bases, leaving 2 bases not matched to a gene. There are 14 residues in the CDR3. CDR1 and CDR2 (germline): MGHRA, YSYEKL. The chain's CDR3 is CASSQETGYYEQYF. The CDR3 DNA follows: TGCGCCAGCAGCCAAGAGACAGGGTACTACGAGCAGTACTTC.

This clone was counted a few times. This chain links TRBV5-4 with TRBJ2-7, with a tentative D call TRBD1 (6 bases). The V end lost 4 bases, the J end lost 2 bases, and 16 bases lay between the germline ends. The CDR3 is 15 amino acids. Per germline, CDR1 SGHNT and CDR2 YYREEE (reference sequence). The CDR3 loop reads CASSASGTSAYEQYF. The DNA for the CDR3 is TGTGCCAGCAGCGCTTCCGGGACATCCGCCTACGAGCAGTACTTC.

In this sample, this clone turned up a few times. The V and J genes are TRBV9 and TRBJ1-2, with TRBD1 matching over 7 bases. This CDR3 is 15 amino acids long. J was trimmed by 8 bases and V by 4 bases; bases with no gene match: 14. CDR1 SGDLS and CDR2 YYNGEE come from the germline V gene. DNA of the CDR3: TGTGCCAGCAGCTTCCTGGCTGACAGGGCGGGCGGCTACACCTTC. Its translation is CASSFLADRAGGYTF.

This sequence joins TRBV9 and TRBJ2-1, with D hard to call. There are 17 residues in the CDR3. Trimming removed 0 bases from V and 5 bases from J, with 18 bases in between. Germline loops: CDR1 SGDLS, CDR2 YYNGEE. In DNA, the CDR3 is TGTGCCAGCAGCGTAGAAGTGATTCCCAGCGCGAACAATGAGCAGTTCTTC. Amino acids: CASSVEVIPSANNEQFF. The variable domain in full, completed from reference TRBV9 and TRBJ2-1, reads DSGVTQTPKHLITATGQRVTLRCSPRSGDLSVYWYQQSLDQGLQFLIQYYNGEERAKGNILERFSAQQFPDLHSELNLSSLELGDSALYFCASSVEVIPSANNEQFFGPGTRLTVL.

This clone occurred once. The chain joins TRBV28 to TRBJ2-3, with a tentative D call TRBD2 (6 bases). Germline assignment: CDR1 MDHEN and CDR2 SYDVKM. V was trimmed by 7 bases and J by 1 base, leaving 15 bases between them. The CDR3 has 15 amino acids. CDR3 DNA: TGTGCCAGCACCCCCGGAGGGGTGGGCACAGATACGCAGTATTTT. Translated, it gives CASTPGGVGTDTQYF.

This rearrangement joins TRBV2 to TRBJ2-2; possibly TRBD2 for D (5 bases). The CDR3 has 14 amino acids. V lost 4 bases to trimming and J lost 4 bases, with 10 bases between them. The germline V gene encodes CDR1 SNHLY and CDR2 FYNNEI. The CDR3 loop reads CASSVLAGTGELFF. CDR3 sequence (DNA): TGTGCCAGCAGTGTTCTAGCAGGCACCGGGGAGCTGTTTTTT.

J is TRBJ2-5 and V is TRBV11-2, with D possibly being TRBD2 (6 bases). CDR1 and CDR2 from the germline V gene are SGHAT and FQNNGV. The V end was cut by 4 bases, the J end by 4 bases, with 10 bases between. There are 13 residues in the CDR3. Written as DNA, the CDR3 is TGTGCCAGCAGCTCCCGGAGGGCAGAGACCCAGTACTTC. Translation gives CASSSRRAETQYF.

The gene calls are TRBV3-1 (or the pseudogene TRBV3-2) and TRBJ1-6, with 7 bases aligning to TRBD1. This CDR3 comprises 15 residues. The germline gives CDR1 LGHDT, CDR2 YNNKEL (reference sequence). The V and J ends lost 2 bases and 9 bases, in that order; junction bases with no gene match: 7. CDR3 nucleotide sequence: TGTGCCAGCAGCCAACGGACAGGCCGTACTTCACCCCTCCACTTT. Amino acid sequence: CASSQRTGRTSPLHF.